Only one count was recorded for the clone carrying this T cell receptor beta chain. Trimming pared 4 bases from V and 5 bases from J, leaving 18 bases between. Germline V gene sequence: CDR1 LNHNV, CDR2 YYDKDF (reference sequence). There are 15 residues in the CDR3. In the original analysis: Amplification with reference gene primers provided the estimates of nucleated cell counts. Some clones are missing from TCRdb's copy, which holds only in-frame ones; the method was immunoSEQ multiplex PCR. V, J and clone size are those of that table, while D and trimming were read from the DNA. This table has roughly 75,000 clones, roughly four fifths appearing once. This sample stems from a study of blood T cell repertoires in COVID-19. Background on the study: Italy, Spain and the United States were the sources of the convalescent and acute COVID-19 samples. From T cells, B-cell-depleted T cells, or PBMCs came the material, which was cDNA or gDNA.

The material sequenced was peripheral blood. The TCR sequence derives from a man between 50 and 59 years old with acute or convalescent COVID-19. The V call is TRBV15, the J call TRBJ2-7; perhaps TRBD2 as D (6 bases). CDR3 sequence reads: CATSNGAQGGHEQYF. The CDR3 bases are TGTGCCACCAGCAACGGAGCGCAGGGAGGCCACGAGCAGTACTTC.